The clone carrying this T cell receptor (beta chain) was observed a few times. This specimen belongs to a study of post-analysis software for immune sequencing data. Sequencing libraries made from TCR beta cDNA carried unique molecular identifiers. TCRdb used MiXCR to reprocess the PCR reads, holding one entry per CDR3 protein. This table holds under 900,000 distinct CDR3 sequences, around 53% found once. The sample taken for sequencing was blood. This TCR was recovered from a girl between 10 and 17 years old with multiple sclerosis.

The CDR3 spells CSVAVAGENTF. The CDR3 DNA is TGCAGCGTTGCAGTCGCCGGTGAGAACACCTTC. The V gene is TRBV29-1, the J gene TRBJ1-2; no reliable D call. CDR1 and CDR2 from the germline V gene are SQVTM and ANQGSEA. The CDR3 length is 11 residues. Trimming shortened V by 4 bases and J by 12 bases, and 15 bases separated the two germline ends.